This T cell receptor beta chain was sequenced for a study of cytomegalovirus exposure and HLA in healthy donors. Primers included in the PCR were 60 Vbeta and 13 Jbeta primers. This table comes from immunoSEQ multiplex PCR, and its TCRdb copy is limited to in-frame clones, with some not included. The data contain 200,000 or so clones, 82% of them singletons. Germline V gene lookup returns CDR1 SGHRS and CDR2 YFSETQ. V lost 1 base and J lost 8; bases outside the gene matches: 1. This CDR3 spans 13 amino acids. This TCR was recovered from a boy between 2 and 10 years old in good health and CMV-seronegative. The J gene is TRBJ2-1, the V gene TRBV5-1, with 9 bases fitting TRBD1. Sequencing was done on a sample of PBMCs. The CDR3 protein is CASSLWTGDEQFF. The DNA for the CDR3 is TGCGCCAGCAGCTTGTGGACAGGGGATGAGCAGTTCTTC.